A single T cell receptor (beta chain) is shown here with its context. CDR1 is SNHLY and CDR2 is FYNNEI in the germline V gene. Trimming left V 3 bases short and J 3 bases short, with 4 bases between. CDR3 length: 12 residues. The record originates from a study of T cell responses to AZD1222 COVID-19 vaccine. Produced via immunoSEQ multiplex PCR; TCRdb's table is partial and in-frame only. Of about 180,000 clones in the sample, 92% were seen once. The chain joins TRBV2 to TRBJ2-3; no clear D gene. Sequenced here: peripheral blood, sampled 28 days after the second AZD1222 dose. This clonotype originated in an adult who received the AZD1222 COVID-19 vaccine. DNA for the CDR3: TGTGCCAGCAGTGACGGAACAGATACGCAGTATTTT. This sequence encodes CASSDGTDTQYF. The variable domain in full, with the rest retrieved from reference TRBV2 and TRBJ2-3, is EPEVTQTPSHQVTQMGQEVILRCVPISNHLYFYWYRQILGQKVEFLVSFYNNEISEKSEIFDDQFSVERPDGSNFTLKIRSTKLEDSAMYFCASSDGTDTQYFGPGTRLTVL.